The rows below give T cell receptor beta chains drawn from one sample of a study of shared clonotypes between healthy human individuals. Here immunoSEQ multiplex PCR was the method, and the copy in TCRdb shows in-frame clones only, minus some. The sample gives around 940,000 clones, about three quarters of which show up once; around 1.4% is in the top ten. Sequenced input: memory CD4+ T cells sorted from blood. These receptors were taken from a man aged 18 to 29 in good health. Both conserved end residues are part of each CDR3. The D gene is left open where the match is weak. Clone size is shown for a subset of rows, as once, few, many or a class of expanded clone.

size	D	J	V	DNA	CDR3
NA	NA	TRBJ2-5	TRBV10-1	TGCGCCAGCAGTGAGTCGCTGGAGACCCAGTACTTC	CASSESLETQYF
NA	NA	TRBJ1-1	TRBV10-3	TGTGCCATCAGTCGGGCCGAGAACACTGAAGCTTTCTTT	CAISRAENTEAFF
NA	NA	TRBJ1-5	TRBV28	TGTGCCAGCAGTTTAAGGCCGGTAGGCAATCAGCCCCAGCATTTT	CASSLRPVGNQPQHF
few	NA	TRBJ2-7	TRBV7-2	TGTGCCAGCAGCCAGGTAGGGAACGAGCAGTACTTC	CASSQVGNEQYF
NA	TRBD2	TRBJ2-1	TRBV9	TGTGCCAGCAGCGTAGGATGGCGGACTAGCGGGTACAATGAGCAGTTCTTC	CASSVGWRTSGYNEQFF
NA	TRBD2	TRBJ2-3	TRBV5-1	TGCGCCAGCAGCTTGGCGACTAGCGGGAGGGATACGCAGTATTTT	CASSLATSGRDTQYF
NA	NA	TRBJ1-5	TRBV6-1	TGTGCCAGCAGTGAAAGGGGTCATCAGCCCCAGCATTTT	CASSERGHQPQHF
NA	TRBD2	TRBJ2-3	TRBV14	TGTGCCAGCAGCCAAGATCCCCTGGGAGGGACAGATACGCAGTATTTT	CASSQDPLGGTDTQYF
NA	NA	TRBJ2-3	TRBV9	TGTGCCAGCAGCTTCTTGACAGATACGCAGTATTTT	CASSFLTDTQYF
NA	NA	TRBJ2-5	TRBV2	TGTGCCAGCAGACGGCAGATTCAAGAGACCCAGTACTTC	CASRRQIQETQYF
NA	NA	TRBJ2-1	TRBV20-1	TGCAGTGCCAGGGACACGGATGAGCAGTTCTTC	CSARDTDEQFF
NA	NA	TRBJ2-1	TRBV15	TGTGCCACCAGCAGAGGGTCAGGCTCCTACAATGAGCAGTTCTTC	CATSRGSGSYNEQFF
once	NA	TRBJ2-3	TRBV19	TGTGCCAGTAGCCTCGGACAGTCTAGCACAGATACGCAGTATTTT	CASSLGQSSTDTQYF
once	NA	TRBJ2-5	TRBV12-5	TGTGCTAGTGGTTTGTCCCAGGGGGAGACCCAGTACTTC	CASGLSQGETQYF
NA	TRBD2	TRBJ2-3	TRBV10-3	TGTGCCGCGACTAGCGGGGAAGCCACAGATACGCAGTATTTT	CAATSGEATDTQYF
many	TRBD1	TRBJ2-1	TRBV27	TGTGCCAGCAGTCCCCAACCGGGACAGGGGTACAATGAGCAGTTCTTC	CASSPQPGQGYNEQFF
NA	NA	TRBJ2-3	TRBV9	TGTGCCAGCAGCGTAAGGGTGAATGGGGATACGCAGTATTTT	CASSVRVNGDTQYF
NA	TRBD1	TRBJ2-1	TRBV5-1	TGCGCCAGCAGCTTGGATCCCCCCCGCAGGGGGCTTTACAATGAGCAGTTCTTC	CASSLDPPRRGLYNEQFF
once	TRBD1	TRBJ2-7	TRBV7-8	TGTGCCAGCAGCTTAGGCCAGGGGGTGGGCGAGCAGTACTTC	CASSLGQGVGEQYF
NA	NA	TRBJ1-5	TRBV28	TGTGCCAGCAGTCGAAGGATTCAGCCCCAGCATTTT	CASSRRIQPQHF
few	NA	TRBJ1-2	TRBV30	TGTGCCTGGAGTAGAGGCTATGGCTACACCTTC	CAWSRGYGYTF
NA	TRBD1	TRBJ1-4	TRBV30	TGTGCCTGGAGTGTACAGGGGGGCCCCGGCGAAAAACTGTTTTTT	CAWSVQGGPGEKLFF
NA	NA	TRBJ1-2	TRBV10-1	TGCGCCACATCCCCTCCCGGCTACACCTTC	CATSPPGYTF
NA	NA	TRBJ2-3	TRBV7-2	TGTGCCAGCAGTCGGGACACCCACACAGATACGCAGTATTTT	CASSRDTHTDTQYF
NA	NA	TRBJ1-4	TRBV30	TGTGCCTGGACCCTAGGGAGGGCTAGAGAAAAACTGTTTTTT	CAWTLGRAREKLFF
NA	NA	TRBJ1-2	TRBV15	TGTGCCACCAGCAGAAATAACTATGGCTACACCTTC	CATSRNNYGYTF
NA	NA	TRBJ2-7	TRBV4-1	TGCGCCAGCAGCCAGCGACACGAGCAGTACTTC	CASSQRHEQYF
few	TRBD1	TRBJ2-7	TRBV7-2	TGTGCCAGCAGCATCCGACAGGGCCAATCCTACGAGCAGTACTTC	CASSIRQGQSYEQYF
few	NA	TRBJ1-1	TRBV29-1	TGCAGCGTTGACGGGGCGATGACTGAAGCTTTCTTT	CSVDGAMTEAFF
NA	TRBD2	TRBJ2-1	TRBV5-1	TGCGCCAGCAGCTTCATAACCGGGACTAGGCTTGGTAATGAGCAGTTCTTC	CASSFITGTRLGNEQFF
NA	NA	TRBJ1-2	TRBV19	TGTGCCAGTAGTATGGCAGGGCCAGGATATGGCTACACCTTC	CASSMAGPGYGYTF
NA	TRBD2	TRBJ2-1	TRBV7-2	TGTGCCAGCAGCTCCCCGGCGGGGGGACCCCGATACAATGAGCAGTTCTTC	CASSSPAGGPRYNEQFF
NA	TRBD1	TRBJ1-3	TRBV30	TGTGCCTGGACCCACGACAGGGATGGAAACACCATATATTTT	CAWTHDRDGNTIYF
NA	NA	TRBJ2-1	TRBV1	TGCACCAGCAGCCAAGGGCCCGGGGGACTAGCGGGAGGACAACCACCCACTAATGAGCAGTTCTTC	CTSSQGPGGLAGGQPPTNEQFF
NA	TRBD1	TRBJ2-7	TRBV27	TGTGCCAGTAGGGACAGGGCCGGAAAGCAGTACTTC	CASRDRAGKQYF